These 22 T cell receptor beta chains were all obtained from the same sample, sequenced in a study of regulatory T cells in long-lasting Graves disease. Specified time point: newly diagnosed GD, antithyroid drugs for less than 3 months. The TCR library was prepared using RNA isolated from PBMCs. Construction of the TCR beta libraries employed iRepertoire HTBI primers in conjunction with Arm-PCR of CDR3 regions. TCRdb re-called the multiplex PCR reads through MiXCR, storing one row per CDR3 protein. The sample yields about 420,000 distinct CDR3 sequences, approximately 16% seen once. This same sample was also part of a study on T cells in Graves' hyperthyroidism and ophthalmopathy.

This specimen consisted of peripheral blood mononuclear cells (PBMCs), obtained at new diagnosis, from a patient treated with antithyroid drugs. All receptors derive from a woman aged 18-35 years with Graves disease.

This clonotype was recorded many times. V is TRBV12-3 or TRBV12-4 and J is TRBJ2-1; weak D call: TRBD1 (5 bases). V was pared by 5 bases and J by 3 bases, with 11 bases between. The CDR3 consists of 14 residues. CDR3 residues: CASSQDNSYNEQFF. The CDR3 nucleotides are TGTGCCAGCAGTCAGGACAATAGCTACAATGAGCAGTTCTTC.

This chain joins TRBV29-1 and TRBJ2-7; 11 bases agree with TRBD1. Germline CDR1 reads SQVTM; CDR2 reads ANQGSEA. J lost 3 bases, V lost 0 bases, and 1 base had no gene match. The CDR3 totals 14 residues. CDR3 sequence: CSVEDGTGGYEQYF. The CDR3 coding sequence is TGCAGCGTTGAAGATGGGACAGGGGGCTACGAGCAGTACTTC.

This chain connects TRBV2 to TRBJ1-2; no clear D. Trimming cost V 3 bases and J 4 bases, with 18 bases left between them. CDR1 and CDR2 from the germline V gene are SNHLY and FYNNEI. The CDR3 has 16 residues. This chain's CDR3 is CASSESDGPSPYGYTF. The CDR3 DNA is TGTGCCAGCAGTGAGTCCGACGGACCTTCGCCCTATGGCTACACCTTC.

This chain uses TRBV6-4 with TRBJ2-2; 8 bases line up with TRBD2. From germline, CDR1 is MRHNA and CDR2 SNTAGT. V lost 5 bases to trimming and J lost 4 bases; unmatched junction nucleotides: 15. The CDR3 runs to 18 residues. CDR3 protein: CASSRVPLSGRSTGELFF. DNA of the CDR3: TGTGCCAGCAGTCGGGTCCCCTTAAGCGGGAGAAGCACCGGGGAGCTGTTTTTT.

This clonotype was seen ten or more times. The chain carries TRBV2 and TRBJ2-1; 12 bases are shared with TRBD1. Germline CDR1 is SNHLY and CDR2 is FYNNEI. CDR3 length equals 15 residues. Trimming removed 8 bases from V and 7 bases from J; junction bases left unmatched: 9. The CDR3 bases are TGTGCCAGCTCACCGGGACAGGGGGCGAGGAATGAGCAGTTCTTC. Its protein product is CASSPGQGARNEQFF.

V gene TRBV6-1 combines with J gene TRBJ2-7; tentative D call: TRBD1 (5 bases). The germline V and J ends were trimmed by 0 bases and 4 bases, with 10 bases remaining between them. The CDR3 loop spans 14 amino acids. CDR1 is MNHNS and CDR2 is SASEGT in the germline V gene. CDR3 loop: CASSEAQGFYEQYF. In DNA, the CDR3 is TGTGCCAGCAGTGAAGCGCAGGGTTTTTACGAGCAGTACTTC.

The table lists this clonotype with many counts. The chain links TRBV6-1 to TRBJ1-2, with D perhaps matching TRBD1 (6 bases). Between the trimmed V and J ends, which lost 4 bases and 2 bases, there was a span of 11 bases. Germline V gene sequence: CDR1 MNHNS, CDR2 SASEGT. This CDR3 comprises 14 residues. The CDR3 DNA is TGTGCCAGCAGTGTGACAGGAGGGAACTATGGCTACACCTTC. Its translation: CASSVTGGNYGYTF.

This clonotype was seen repeatedly, ten times or more. V and J are TRBV2 and TRBJ1-5, with a tentative D call TRBD1 (6 bases). Germline loops: CDR1 SNHLY, CDR2 FYNNEI. V shed 5 bases and J shed 5 bases, with 13 bases lying between them. This CDR3 has 14 residues. CDR3 sequence reads: CASSRLQGDQPQHF. CDR3 in DNA: TGTGCCAGCAGTCGTTTACAGGGTGATCAGCCCCAGCATTTT.

The chain carries TRBV7-9 and TRBJ1-6; no firm D call. The CDR3 is 15 amino acids. V lost 5 bases and J 7 bases, leaving 15 bases between the germline ends. The germline CDR1 and CDR2 sequences are SEHNR and FQNEAQ (reference sequence). CDR3 coding DNA: TGTGCCAGCAGCGCCGAGCGGGGAGAAAATTCACCCCTCCACTTT. This gives the protein CASSAERGENSPLHF.

The chain recombines TRBV5-1 with TRBJ2-2; D is possibly TRBD2 (5 bases). CDR1 is SGHRS and CDR2 is YFSETQ in the germline V gene. V gave up 0 bases and J gave up 1 base, with 10 bases separating them. The CDR3 is made up of 16 amino acids. As DNA, the CDR3 is TGCGCCAGCAGCTTGGTAGCGTCTCAGAACACCGGGGAGCTGTTTTTT. Residues: CASSLVASQNTGELFF. The variable domain in full, completed from reference TRBV5-1 and TRBJ2-2, reads KAGVTQTPRYLIKTRGQQVTLSCSPISGHRSVSWYQQTPGQGLQFLFEYFSETQRNKGNFPGRFSGRQFSNSRSEMNVSTLELGDSALYLCASSLVASQNTGELFFGEGSRLTVL.

This clonotype was recorded at least ten times. DNA for the CDR3: TGTGCCATTCAGCCGGGGCTAGCCGACAATGAGCAGTTCTTC. This gives the protein CAIQPGLADNEQFF. The rearrangement uses TRBV10-3 and TRBJ2-1, with D perhaps TRBD1 or TRBD2 (5 bases each). There are 14 residues in the CDR3. Germline values: CDR1 ENHRY, CDR2 SYGVKD. V was cut by 9 bases and J by 5 bases, with 17 bases left in between.

This clonotype has a count of ten or more. The chain carries TRBV27 and TRBJ2-7; D is unresolved. CDR1 and CDR2 from the germline V gene are MNHEY and SMNVEV (reference sequence). CDR3 length: 17 residues. V was clipped by 7 bases and J by 1 base, with 23 bases between them. The chain's CDR3 is CASISRDAYSISYEQYF. The CDR3 coding sequence is TGTGCCAGCATCTCTAGGGATGCCTACAGTATTTCCTACGAGCAGTACTTC.

This clonotype showed up just a few times. The gene calls are TRBV3-1 and TRBJ1-2, with unresolved D. Germline CDR1 and CDR2: LGHDT and YNNKEL (reference sequence). Trimming stripped 3 bases from V and 4 bases from J, with 6 bases between. This CDR3 contains 12 residues. This chain's CDR3 is CASSQAAYGYTF. CDR3 sequence (DNA): TGTGCCAGCAGCCAGGCAGCCTATGGCTACACCTTC.

This clonotype came up many times. The CDR3 region is CASSDPGQPPYEQYF. Written as DNA, the CDR3 is TGTGCCAGCAGTGACCCGGGACAGCCCCCTTACGAGCAGTACTTC. The chain recombines TRBV28 with TRBJ2-7, with 7 bases identical to TRBD1. The germline CDR1 and CDR2 sequences are MDHEN and SYDVKM. J gave up 4 bases and V 5 bases, and 11 bases lay outside the gene matches. The length of the CDR3 is 15 residues.

V is TRBV4-1 and J is TRBJ1-5; D gene unclear. Germline loops: CDR1 MGHRA, CDR2 YSYEKL. CDR3 length: 13 residues. Trimming stripped 4 bases from V and 6 bases from J, with 10 bases between. The CDR3 is CASSPKLVQPQHF. The CDR3 DNA follows: TGCGCCAGCAGCCCGAAGCTGGTTCAGCCCCAGCATTTT.

This clonotype has just a few counts. This chain uses TRBV7-9 with TRBJ2-3; 12 nucleotides match TRBD1. The V segment lost 2 bases and the J segment 4 bases; nucleotides outside the gene matches: 1. The CDR3 is 15 amino acids. Germline CDR1 SEHNR, CDR2 FQNEAQ (reference sequence). Written as DNA, the CDR3 is TGTGCCAGCAGCTTAAGGGACAGGGGGCCAGATACGCAGTATTTT. Protein product: CASSLRDRGPDTQYF. The complete variable domain, with remaining parts taken from reference TRBV7-9 and TRBJ2-3, reads DTGVSQNPRHKITKRGQNVTFRCDPISEHNRLYWYRQTLGQGPEFLTYFQNEAQLEKSRLLSDRFSAERPKGSFSTLEIQRTEQGDSAMYLCASSLRDRGPDTQYFGPGTRLTVL.

This clonotype showed up many times. The rearrangement links TRBV2 to TRBJ2-7; D possibly corresponds to TRBD1 (5 bases). The germline V and J ends were trimmed by 8 bases and 6 bases, with 14 bases remaining between them. This CDR3 region has 12 residues. Germline CDR1 is SNHLY and CDR2 is FYNNEI. CDR3 in DNA: TGTGCCAGCTCGAGTGACAGCCGCGAGCAGTACTTC. Its translation: CASSSDSREQYF.

In its sample, this clonotype was seen many times. J is TRBJ1-2 and V is TRBV3-1; D gene unclear. Germline V gene data show CDR1 as LGHDT and CDR2 as YNNKEL (reference sequence). Trimming removed 3 bases from V and 7 bases from J, with 9 bases in between. The CDR3 consists of 12 residues. This CDR3 is CASSHRVVGYTF. DNA of the CDR3: TGTGCCAGCAGCCACCGCGTAGTTGGCTACACCTTC.

The table lists this clonotype with many counts. This chain uses TRBV27 with TRBJ2-7, with 7 bases lining up with TRBD1. CDR1 and CDR2 from the germline V gene are MNHEY and SMNVEV (reference sequence). This CDR3 has 15 amino acids. After removal of 3 bases from V and 2 bases from J, the junction contained 7 bases not matched to a gene. CDR3 DNA: TGTGCCAGCAGTTTGCGACAGGGACCAACCTACGAGCAGTACTTC. It yields the protein CASSLRQGPTYEQYF.

This clonotype occurred many times. The J gene is TRBJ2-6, the V gene TRBV6-1, with TRBD1 identical over 9 bases. The V and J ends lost 8 bases and 1 base, in that order; junction bases with no gene match: 6. The V gene's germline CDR1 is MNHNS and CDR2 SASEGT. The CDR3 runs to 16 residues. The CDR3 sequence is CASLGTGLSGANVLTF. CDR3 DNA: TGTGCCAGCCTGGGGACAGGGTTATCTGGGGCCAACGTCCTGACTTTC.

The chain carries TRBV19 and TRBJ2-7; no clear D. V was shortened by 1 base and J by 9 bases, with 19 bases between the two germline ends. Germline V gene lookup returns CDR1 LNHDA and CDR2 SQIVND (reference sequence). There are 15 residues in the CDR3. The CDR3 reads CASSIGYQDIKLQYF. CDR3 bases: TGTGCCAGTAGTATAGGATACCAAGACATTAAGCTGCAGTACTTC.

Only a few counts were recorded for this clonotype. The rearrangement links TRBV27 to TRBJ2-7; TRBD2 aligns across 8 bases. J was trimmed by 4 bases and V by 4 bases; bases with no gene match: 6. Looked up from germline, CDR1 is MNHEY and CDR2 is SMNVEV (reference sequence). This CDR3 is built from 14 residues. CDR3 protein: CASSWTAGAYEQYF. The DNA for the CDR3 is TGTGCCAGCAGTTGGACAGCGGGAGCTTACGAGCAGTACTTC.